Listed below are T cell receptor beta chains from one sample, sequenced in a study of T cells in localized non-small cell lung cancer. Method: immunoSEQ multiplex PCR; TCRdb's copy keeps in-frame clones and lacks some. Of 25,000 to 30,000 clones in the sample, about 90% were seen once. The specimen was peripheral blood, collected before any cancer treatment. The source is a woman aged 18-55 years with stage I lung adenocarcinoma. Each CDR3 is given with its conserved first and last residue. The order of the fields is clone size, V gene, D gene, J gene, CDR3 protein, CDR3 DNA. D genes are given only for firm matches. Clone size is not always given. Where it is, it says once, few, many or a class for expanded clones.

>few|TRBV11-3|-|TRBJ2-5
CASYGGQTQYF
TGTGCCAGCTACGGAGGACAGACCCAGTACTTC
>-|TRBV6-1|-|TRBJ2-2
CASSVGGLEGNTGELFF
TGTGCCAGCAGTGTGGGGGGTCTGGAAGGGAACACCGGGGAGCTGTTTTTT
>-|TRBV9|-|TRBJ1-2
CASSDQGWGYTF
TGTGCCAGCAGCGACCAGGGCTGGGGCTACACCTTC
>-|TRBV5-1|-|TRBJ1-1
CASNTFDSNTEAFF
TGCGCCAGCAATACTTTCGACAGTAACACTGAAGCTTTCTTT
>few|TRBV29-1|TRBD1|TRBJ2-2
CSVDRANTGELFF
TGCAGCGTGGACAGGGCGAACACCGGGGAGCTGTTTTTT
>few|TRBV19|-|TRBJ2-5
CASSIGAIQETQYF
TGTGCCAGTAGTATAGGGGCGATCCAAGAGACCCAGTACTTC
>-|TRBV30|TRBD1|TRBJ2-5
CAWRPGQGFKETQYF
TGTGCCTGGAGACCGGGACAGGGCTTCAAGGAGACCCAGTACTTC
>-|TRBV7-2|-|TRBJ1-1
CASSVQWLNTEAFF
TGTGCCAGCAGCGTCCAGTGGTTGAACACTGAAGCTTTCTTT
>once|TRBV5-4|-|TRBJ1-2
CASSLGPGQPNYGYTF
TGTGCCAGCAGCCTCGGCCCGGGACAACCAAACTATGGCTACACCTTC
>-|TRBV5-1|-|TRBJ2-1
CASSLVGPYNEQFF
TGCGCCAGCAGCCTCGTTGGACCCTACAATGAGCAGTTCTTC
>-|TRBV5-4|-|TRBJ1-1
CASSLIGGPMNTEAFF
TGTGCCAGCAGCTTGATTGGGGGACCTATGAACACTGAAGCTTTCTTT
>-|TRBV28|-|TRBJ2-5
CASSLLSGFTETQYF
TGTGCCAGCAGTTTACTCTCAGGTTTTACGGAGACCCAGTACTTC
>-|TRBV4-2|TRBD2|TRBJ2-3
CASILSPGGSDTQYF
TGTGCCAGCATCCTTTCTCCCGGGGGGTCAGATACGCAGTATTTT
>-|TRBV6-1|TRBD1|TRBJ1-1
CASSEAGQENTEAFF
TGTGCCAGCAGTGAAGCAGGACAGGAGAACACTGAAGCTTTCTTT